This T cell receptor beta chain was captured in a study of molecular identifiers for immune sequencing clone quantification. Study-wide background: Replicates involved a five-way split of RNA from around 18,000 or 91,000 naive CD8 cells, with sequencing of four. General study findings and limits: Underestimated sizes of highly expanded clones could result from identical TCR molecules that share a barcode. Over 98% of CMV-specific effector molecules, but under 1% of naive ones, were in clones above 20 copies.

This clonotype was seen a few times. What it binds is not known. The CDR3 has 14 amino acids. The germline V gene has CDR1 SGHVS and CDR2 FNYEAQ. The V end lost 3 bases, the J end lost 1 base, and 9 bases lay between the germline ends. Listed TCR primers and previously described methods were used for bulk TCR libraries. A single record per CDR3 protein comes from TCRdb applying MiXCR to the PCR reads. The data hold 490,000 or so distinct CDR3 sequences, with less than 30% observed a single time. The source is a human donor in good health. Some libraries in this study had Jurkat cell RNA spiked in. Material for sequencing was naive CD8+ T cells from blood, with Jurkat cell RNA spiked in. Subset given: FACS-sorted CD8+CD4-CCR7+CD45RA+ naive T cells. The rearrangement uses TRBV7-6 and TRBJ1-1; the D is unclear. The CDR3 nucleotides are TGTGCCAGCAGCTTTTTGGACCAGAACACTGAAGCTTTCTTT. As protein: CASSFLDQNTEAFF.